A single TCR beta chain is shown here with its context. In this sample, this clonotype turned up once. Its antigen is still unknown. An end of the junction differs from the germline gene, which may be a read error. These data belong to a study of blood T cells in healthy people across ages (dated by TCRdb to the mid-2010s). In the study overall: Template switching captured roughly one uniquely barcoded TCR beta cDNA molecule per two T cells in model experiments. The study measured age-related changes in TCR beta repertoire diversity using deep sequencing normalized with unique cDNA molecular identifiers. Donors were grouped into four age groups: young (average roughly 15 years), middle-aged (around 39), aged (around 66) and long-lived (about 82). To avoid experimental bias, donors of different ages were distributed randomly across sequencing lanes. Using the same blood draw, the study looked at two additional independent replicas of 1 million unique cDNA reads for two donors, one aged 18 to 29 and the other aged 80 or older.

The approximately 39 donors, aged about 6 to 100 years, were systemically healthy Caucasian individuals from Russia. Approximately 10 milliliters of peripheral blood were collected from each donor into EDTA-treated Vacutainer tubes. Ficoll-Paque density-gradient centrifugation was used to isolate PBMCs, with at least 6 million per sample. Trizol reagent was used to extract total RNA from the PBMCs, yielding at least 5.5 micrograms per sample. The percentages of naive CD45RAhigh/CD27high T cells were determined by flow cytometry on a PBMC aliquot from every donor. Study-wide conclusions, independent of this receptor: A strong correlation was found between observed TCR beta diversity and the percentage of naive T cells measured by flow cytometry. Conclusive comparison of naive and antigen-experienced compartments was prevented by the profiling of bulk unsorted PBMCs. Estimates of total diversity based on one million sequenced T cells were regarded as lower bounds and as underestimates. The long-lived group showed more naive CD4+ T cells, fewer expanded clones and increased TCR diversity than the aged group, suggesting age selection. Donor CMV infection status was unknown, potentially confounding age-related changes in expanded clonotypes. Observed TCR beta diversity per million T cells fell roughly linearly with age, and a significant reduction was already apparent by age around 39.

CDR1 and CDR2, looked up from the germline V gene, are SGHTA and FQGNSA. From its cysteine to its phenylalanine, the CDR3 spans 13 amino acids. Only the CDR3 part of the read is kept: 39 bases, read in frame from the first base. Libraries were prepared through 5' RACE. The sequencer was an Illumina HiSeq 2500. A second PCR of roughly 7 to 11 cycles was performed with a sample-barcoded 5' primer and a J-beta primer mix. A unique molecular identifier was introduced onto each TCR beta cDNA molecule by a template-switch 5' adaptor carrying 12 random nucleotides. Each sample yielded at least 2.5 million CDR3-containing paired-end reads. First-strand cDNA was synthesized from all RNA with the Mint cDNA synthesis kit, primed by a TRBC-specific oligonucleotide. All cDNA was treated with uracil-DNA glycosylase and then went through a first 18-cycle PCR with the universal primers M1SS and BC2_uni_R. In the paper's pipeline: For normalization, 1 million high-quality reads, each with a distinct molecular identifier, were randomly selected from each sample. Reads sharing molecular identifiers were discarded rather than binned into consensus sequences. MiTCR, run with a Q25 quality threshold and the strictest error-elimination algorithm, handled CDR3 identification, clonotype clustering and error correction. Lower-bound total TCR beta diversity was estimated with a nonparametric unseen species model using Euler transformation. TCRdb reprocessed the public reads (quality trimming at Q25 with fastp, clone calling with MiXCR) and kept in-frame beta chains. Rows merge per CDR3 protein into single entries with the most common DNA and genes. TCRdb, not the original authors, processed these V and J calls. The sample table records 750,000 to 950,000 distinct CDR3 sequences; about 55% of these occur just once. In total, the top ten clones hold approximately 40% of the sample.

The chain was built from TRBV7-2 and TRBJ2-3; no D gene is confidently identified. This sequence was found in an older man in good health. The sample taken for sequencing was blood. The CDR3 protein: CASSLVRADTQYF. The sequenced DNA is TGTGCCAGCAGCTTAGTACGGGCCGATACACAGTATTTT. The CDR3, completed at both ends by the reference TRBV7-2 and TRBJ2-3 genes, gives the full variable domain GAGVSQSPSNKVTEKGKDVELRCDPISGHTALYWYRQSLGQGLEFLIYFQGNSAPDKSGLPSDRFSAERTGGSVSTLTIQRTQQEDSAVYLCASSLVRADTQYFGPGTRLTVL.